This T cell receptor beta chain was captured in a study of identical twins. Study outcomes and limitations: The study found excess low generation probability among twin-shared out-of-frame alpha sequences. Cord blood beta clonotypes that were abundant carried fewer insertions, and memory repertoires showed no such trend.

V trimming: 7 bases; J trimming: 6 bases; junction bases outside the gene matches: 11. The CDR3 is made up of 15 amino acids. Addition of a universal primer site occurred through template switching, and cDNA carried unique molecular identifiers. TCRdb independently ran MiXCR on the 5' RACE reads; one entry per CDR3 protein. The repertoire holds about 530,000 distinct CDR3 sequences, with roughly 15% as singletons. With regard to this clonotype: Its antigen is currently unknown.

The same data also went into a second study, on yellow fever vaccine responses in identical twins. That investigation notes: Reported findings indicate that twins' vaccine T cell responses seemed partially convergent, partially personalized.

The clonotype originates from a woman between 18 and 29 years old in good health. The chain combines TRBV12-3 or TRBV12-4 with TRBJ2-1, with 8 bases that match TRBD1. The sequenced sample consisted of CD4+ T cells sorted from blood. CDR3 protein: CASTYRTGFFNEQFF. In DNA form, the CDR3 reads TGTGCCAGCACCTATCGGACAGGGTTCTTCAATGAGCAGTTCTTC.